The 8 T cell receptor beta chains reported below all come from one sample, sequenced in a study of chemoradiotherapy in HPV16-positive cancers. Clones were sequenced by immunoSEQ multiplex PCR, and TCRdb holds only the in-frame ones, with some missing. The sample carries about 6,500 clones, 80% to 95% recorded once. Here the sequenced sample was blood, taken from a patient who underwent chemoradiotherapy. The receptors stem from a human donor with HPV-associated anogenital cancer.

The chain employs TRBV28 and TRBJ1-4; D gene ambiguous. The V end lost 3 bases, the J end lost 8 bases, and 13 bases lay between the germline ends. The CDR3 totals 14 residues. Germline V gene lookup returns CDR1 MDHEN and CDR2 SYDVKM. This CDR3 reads CASSFLLAGEKLFF. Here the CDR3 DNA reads TGTGCCAGCAGTTTCTTACTCGCCGGAGAAAAACTGTTTTTT.

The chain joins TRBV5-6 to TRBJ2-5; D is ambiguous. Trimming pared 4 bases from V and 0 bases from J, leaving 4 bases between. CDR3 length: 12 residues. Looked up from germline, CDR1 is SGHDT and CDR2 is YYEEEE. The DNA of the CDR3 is TGTGCCAGCAGCGCGTACCAAGAGACCCAGTACTTC. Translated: CASSAYQETQYF.

In DNA form, the CDR3 reads TGTGCCAGCAGTGCTTACGACAGGGGCCCCTACGAGCAGTACTTC. It yields the protein CASSAYDRGPYEQYF. The rearrangement joins TRBV27 to TRBJ2-7; 8 nucleotides line up with TRBD1. With 5 bases clipped from V and 2 bases from J, the junction kept 8 bases outside the gene matches. This CDR3 comprises 15 residues. Germline CDR1 and CDR2: MNHEY and SMNVEV (reference sequence).

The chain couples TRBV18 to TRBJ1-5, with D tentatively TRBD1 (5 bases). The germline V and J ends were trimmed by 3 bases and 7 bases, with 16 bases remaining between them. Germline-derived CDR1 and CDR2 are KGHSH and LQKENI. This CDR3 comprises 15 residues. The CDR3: CASSPGRVPGQPQHF. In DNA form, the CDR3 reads TGTGCCAGCTCACCGGGCCGGGTTCCAGGGCAGCCCCAGCATTTT.

Here the CDR3 reads CASSIPGVNTEAFF. DNA of the CDR3: TGTGCCAGTAGTATCCCGGGGGTGAACACTGAAGCTTTCTTT. This sequence joins TRBV19 and TRBJ1-1; a possible D gene is TRBD1 (5 bases). Trimming cost V 3 bases and J 0 bases, with 8 bases left between them. This CDR3 is 14 amino acids long. The V gene's germline CDR1 is LNHDA and CDR2 SQIVND (reference sequence).

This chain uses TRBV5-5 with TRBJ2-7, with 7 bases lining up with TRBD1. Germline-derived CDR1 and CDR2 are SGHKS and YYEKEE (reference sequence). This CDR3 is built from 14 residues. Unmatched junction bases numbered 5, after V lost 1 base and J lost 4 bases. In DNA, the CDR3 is TGTGCCAGCAGCTTGTCGTCAGGGGGATACGAGCAGTACTTC. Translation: CASSLSSGGYEQYF.

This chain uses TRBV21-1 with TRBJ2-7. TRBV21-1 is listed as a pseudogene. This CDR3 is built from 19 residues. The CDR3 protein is CASSNPLGPRGAISYEQYF. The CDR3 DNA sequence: TGTGCCAGCAGCAACCCCTTGGGGCCCCGGGGCGCCATCTCCTACGAGCAGTACTTC.

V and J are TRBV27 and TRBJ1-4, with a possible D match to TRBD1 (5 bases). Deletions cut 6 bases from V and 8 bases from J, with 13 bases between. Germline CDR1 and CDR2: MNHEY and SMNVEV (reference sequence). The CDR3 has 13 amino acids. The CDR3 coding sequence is TGTGCCAGCAGAATCACCCAGGGCGAAAAACTGTTTTTT. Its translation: CASRITQGEKLFF.